Listed below are T cell receptor beta chains from one sample, sequenced in a study of human T cells and chemical hapten exposure. One entry per CDR3 protein results from TCRdb running MiXCR on the RACE reads. The profile shows about 120,000 distinct CDR3 sequences, around 10% of them singletons. The sequencing used whole blood, collected in connection with sensitization to the hapten diphenylcyclopropenone (DPC). The origin of the receptors is a woman aged 45-60 years with alopecia areata. Some clones in this sample may be carry-over from other donors' samples. Both conserved end residues are part of each CDR3. Each record gives: D gene, J gene, V gene, clone size, CDR3 DNA, CDR3 protein. The D gene is left open where the match is weak. The size field is filled for only some rows; it gives once, few, many or a size class.

TRBD2 TRBJ2-1 TRBV20-1 few TGCAGTGCTAAACCGCTAGCGGGGGCGTACAATGAGCAGTTCTTC CSAKPLAGAYNEQFF
NA TRBJ1-6 TRBV6-5 many TGTGCCAGCAGTTACGGATCGAATAATTCACCCCTCCACTTT CASSYGSNNSPLHF
NA TRBJ1-2 TRBV11-2 many TGTGCCAGCAGCTTCCCAATCCATAACTATGGCTACACCTTC CASSFPIHNYGYTF
NA TRBJ1-6 TRBV6-1 many TGTGCCAGCGAACCCTACAGGGATAATTCACCCCTCCACTTT CASEPYRDNSPLHF
TRBD2 TRBJ2-7 TRBV18 few TGTGCCAGCTCGCCTCCACGAGCAGCGGGAGATGAGCAGTACTTC CASSPPRAAGDEQYF
NA TRBJ2-7 TRBV11-2 NA TGTGCCAGCAGCCCAGGGAGCGGCCACGAGCAGTACTTC CASSPGSGHEQYF
NA TRBJ2-7 TRBV12-3/TRBV12-4 NA TGTGCCAGCAGTCTCCGGGACTTATCCTACGAGCAGTACTTC CASSLRDLSYEQYF
NA TRBJ1-1 TRBV4-3 few TGCGCCAGCAGCGTTCACCCGAACACTGAAGCTTTCTTT CASSVHPNTEAFF
NA TRBJ1-5 TRBV18 few TGTGCCAGCTCACAGGGGGGAAGTCAGCCCCAGCATTTT CASSQGGSQPQHF
NA TRBJ2-4 TRBV9 few TGTGCCAGCAGCGTAGGAGGCCTCCGGGCCAAAAACATTCAGTACTTC CASSVGGLRAKNIQYF
TRBD1 TRBJ2-7 TRBV5-1 NA TGCGCCAGCAGCTTGGTTTGGGACAGCTCCTACGAGCAGTACTTC CASSLVWDSSYEQYF
TRBD1 TRBJ2-7 TRBV28 NA TGTGCCAGCAGCCCAGACAGGGTCTCCTACGAGCAGTACTTC CASSPDRVSYEQYF
NA TRBJ1-3 TRBV10-1 few TGCGCCAGCAGCAGGACGAGCTCTGGAAACACCATATATTTT CASSRTSSGNTIYF
TRBD2 TRBJ2-1 TRBV6-1 many TGTGCCAGCATGCTGAGGACTAGCGGGAGCGATGAGCAGTTCTTC CASMLRTSGSDEQFF
NA TRBJ2-2 TRBV7-6 few TGTGCCAGCAGCTTAGGCGTGGGGGCGAACACCGGGGAGCTGTTTTTT CASSLGVGANTGELFF
NA TRBJ1-1 TRBV10-3 NA TGTGCCATCAGCTCAGTTATGAACACTGAAGCTTTCTTT CAISSVMNTEAFF
TRBD1 TRBJ1-1 TRBV18 many TGTGCCAGCTCACCACCAGGCAGGGGGCATACTGAAGCTTTCTTT CASSPPGRGHTEAFF
TRBD1 TRBJ2-3 TRBV6-5 many TGTGCCAGCAGGGACAGGGCTAGCACAGATACGCAGTATTTT CASRDRASTDTQYF
NA TRBJ2-3 TRBV20-1 few TGCAGTGCTCTCCGTGGAGTCCCAGATACGCAGTATTTT CSALRGVPDTQYF
TRBD1 TRBJ2-7 TRBV28 NA TGTGCCAGCAGCCCCGGGACAGGGGGCCCCTTCTACGAGCAGTACTTC CASSPGTGGPFYEQYF
NA TRBJ1-2 TRBV6-6 few TGTGCCAGCACAGGTCAAAATAACTATGGCTACACCTTC CASTGQNNYGYTF
NA TRBJ1-2 TRBV5-6 NA TGTGCCAGCAGCTTGGACAGGGAGATCTATGGCTACACCTTC CASSLDREIYGYTF
TRBD1 TRBJ2-6 TRBV7-9 many TGTGCCAGCAGCCTGACAGGGGCTGGGGCCAACGTCCTGACTTTC CASSLTGAGANVLTF
NA TRBJ2-5 TRBV28 few TGTGCCAGCAGGACGGGCCAGACGGACGAGACCCAGTACTTC CASRTGQTDETQYF
TRBD2 TRBJ2-7 TRBV5-1 NA TGCGCCAGCAGGAAGACTAGCGGGAGCTACGAGCAGTACTTC CASRKTSGSYEQYF
NA TRBJ2-7 TRBV20-1 NA TGCAGTGCTAGAGTTCAGGGAAGGCTAGACTACGAGCAGTACTTC CSARVQGRLDYEQYF
TRBD2 TRBJ2-3 TRBV6-5 NA TGTGCCAGCAGCACCCCGGGACTAGCATCCGATACGCAGTATTTT CASSTPGLASDTQYF